A selection of T cell receptor beta chains follows, all from one sample in a study of CD8 T cells in ankylosing spondylitis. TCRdb analysed the 5' RACE reads with MiXCR anew, one entry per CDR3 protein. Among 250,000 to 400,000 distinct CDR3 sequences listed, 9.5% to 13% were seen once. Sequenced material: blood, either unsorted or a sorted T cell fraction (not recorded which). The origin of the receptors is a female donor with ankylosing spondylitis or in good health (not recorded which). Both conserved end residues are part of each CDR3. The order of the fields is V gene, clone size, J gene, D gene, CDR3 length, CDR3 DNA, CDR3 protein. D genes are given only for firm matches. A clone size is listed for some rows: how often the clone was seen (once, few, many), or a class if it is expanded.

v_call: TRBV5-6
clone_size: few
j_call: TRBJ1-5
d_call: NA
cdr3_length: 12
cdr3_nt: TGTGCCAGCAGCGTTCCGAATCAGCCCCAGCATTTT
cdr3_aa: CASSVPNQPQHF

v_call: TRBV5-1
clone_size: many
j_call: TRBJ1-3
d_call: TRBD1
cdr3_length: 15
cdr3_nt: TGCGCCAGCAGGTCCGGGACAGAGTCTGGAAACACCATATATTTT
cdr3_aa: CASRSGTESGNTIYF

v_call: TRBV5-8
clone_size: many
j_call: TRBJ2-7
d_call: TRBD1
cdr3_length: 14
cdr3_nt: TGTGCCAGCAGCTTGGGACAGGGAGTCTACGAGCAGTACTTC
cdr3_aa: CASSLGQGVYEQYF

v_call: TRBV5-1
clone_size: few
j_call: TRBJ2-7
d_call: NA
cdr3_length: 14
cdr3_nt: TGCGCCAGCAGCTGGCGGGACTCATCGAACGAGCAGTACTTC
cdr3_aa: CASSWRDSSNEQYF

v_call: TRBV19
clone_size: few
j_call: TRBJ2-7
d_call: NA
cdr3_length: 14
cdr3_nt: TGTGCCAGTAGTATGCCAGGGGCCTCCTACGAGCAGTACTTC
cdr3_aa: CASSMPGASYEQYF

v_call: TRBV5-5
clone_size: NA
j_call: TRBJ2-2
d_call: TRBD1
cdr3_length: 15
cdr3_nt: TGTGCCAGCAGCTTGACGGGACAGTCAACCGGGGAGCTGTTTTTT
cdr3_aa: CASSLTGQSTGELFF

v_call: TRBV5-1
clone_size: many
j_call: TRBJ2-2
d_call: TRBD1
cdr3_length: 16
cdr3_nt: TGCGCCAGCAGCCCCAGGGACAGGGCGCGCACCGGGGAGCTGTTTTTT
cdr3_aa: CASSPRDRARTGELFF

v_call: TRBV3-1
clone_size: few
j_call: TRBJ1-1
d_call: NA
cdr3_length: 16
cdr3_nt: TGTGCCAGCAGCCCAAATTCGGGACACCTGAACACTGAAGCTTTCTTT
cdr3_aa: CASSPNSGHLNTEAFF

v_call: TRBV6-1
clone_size: many
j_call: TRBJ1-6
d_call: NA
cdr3_length: 13
cdr3_nt: TGTGCCACGGGGGACGGACATAATTCACCCCTCCACTTT
cdr3_aa: CATGDGHNSPLHF

v_call: TRBV18
clone_size: many
j_call: TRBJ1-1
d_call: NA
cdr3_length: 16
cdr3_nt: TGTGCCAGCTCACTTAACCCCGGGACGGTGAACACTGAAGCTTTCTTT
cdr3_aa: CASSLNPGTVNTEAFF

v_call: TRBV5-5
clone_size: many
j_call: TRBJ2-1
d_call: NA
cdr3_length: 15
cdr3_nt: TGTGCCAGCAGCTTGGAGGGCATTAGGGCGAATGAGCAGTTCTTC
cdr3_aa: CASSLEGIRANEQFF

v_call: TRBV15
clone_size: many
j_call: TRBJ1-6
d_call: TRBD1
cdr3_length: 16
cdr3_nt: TGTGCCACCAGCAGTGCAGACAGGGGGCTAGATTCACCCCTCCACTTT
cdr3_aa: CATSSADRGLDSPLHF

v_call: TRBV7-9
clone_size: few
j_call: TRBJ2-5
d_call: NA
cdr3_length: 11
cdr3_nt: TGTGCCAGCAGCACCATGTGGACCCAGTACTTC
cdr3_aa: CASSTMWTQYF

v_call: TRBV9
clone_size: many
j_call: TRBJ1-3
d_call: NA
cdr3_length: 17
cdr3_nt: TGTGCCAGCAGCAGATACCGGGACCCGAGCTCTGGAAACACCATATATTTT
cdr3_aa: CASSRYRDPSSGNTIYF

v_call: TRBV6-2/TRBV6-3
clone_size: many
j_call: TRBJ2-1
d_call: TRBD2
cdr3_length: 15
cdr3_nt: TGTGCCAGCAGACCCCGGGGGACTAGCCCGTCGGAGCAGTTCTTC
cdr3_aa: CASRPRGTSPSEQFF